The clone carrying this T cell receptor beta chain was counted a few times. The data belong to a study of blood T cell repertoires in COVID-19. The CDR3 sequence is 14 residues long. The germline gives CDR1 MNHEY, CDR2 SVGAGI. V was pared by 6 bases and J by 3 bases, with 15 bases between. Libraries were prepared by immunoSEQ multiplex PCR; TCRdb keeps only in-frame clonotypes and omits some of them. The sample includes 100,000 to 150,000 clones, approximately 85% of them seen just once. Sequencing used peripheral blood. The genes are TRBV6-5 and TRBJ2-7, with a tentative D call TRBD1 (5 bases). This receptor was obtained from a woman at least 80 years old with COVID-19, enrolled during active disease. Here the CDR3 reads CASSLDSTHYEQYF. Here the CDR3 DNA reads TGTGCCAGCAGCCTCGACAGTACTCACTACGAGCAGTACTTC.